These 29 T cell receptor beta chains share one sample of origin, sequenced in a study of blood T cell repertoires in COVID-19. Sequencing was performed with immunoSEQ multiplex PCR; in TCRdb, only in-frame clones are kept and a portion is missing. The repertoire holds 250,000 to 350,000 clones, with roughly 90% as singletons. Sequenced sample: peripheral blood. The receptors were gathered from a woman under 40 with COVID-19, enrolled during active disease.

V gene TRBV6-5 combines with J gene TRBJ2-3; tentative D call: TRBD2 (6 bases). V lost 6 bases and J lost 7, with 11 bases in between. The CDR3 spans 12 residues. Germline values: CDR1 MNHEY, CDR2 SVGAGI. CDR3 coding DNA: TGTGCCAGCAGCCTGGGGGGTAATACGCAGTATTTT. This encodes CASSLGGNTQYF.

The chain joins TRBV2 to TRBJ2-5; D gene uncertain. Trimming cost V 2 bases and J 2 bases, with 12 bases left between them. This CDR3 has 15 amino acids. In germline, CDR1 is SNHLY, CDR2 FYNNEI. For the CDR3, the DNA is TGTGCCAGCAGTGAAAACTCAGGCAGGCAAGAGACCCAGTACTTC. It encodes CASSENSGRQETQYF.

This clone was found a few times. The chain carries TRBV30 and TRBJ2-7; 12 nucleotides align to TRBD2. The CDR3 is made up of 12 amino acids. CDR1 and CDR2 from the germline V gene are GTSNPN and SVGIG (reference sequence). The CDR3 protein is CARTSGIGEQYF. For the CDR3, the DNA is TGTGCTCGGACTAGCGGGATAGGGGAGCAGTACTTC. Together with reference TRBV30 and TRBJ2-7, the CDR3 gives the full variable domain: SQTIHQWPATLVQPVGSPLSLECTVEGTSNPNLYWYRQAAGRGLQLLFYSVGIGQISSEVPQNLSASRPQDRQFILSSKKLLLSDSGFYLCARTSGIGEQYFGPGTRLTVT.

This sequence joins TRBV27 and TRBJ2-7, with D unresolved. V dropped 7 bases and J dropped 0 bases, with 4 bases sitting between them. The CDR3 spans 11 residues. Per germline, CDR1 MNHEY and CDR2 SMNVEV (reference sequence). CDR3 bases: TGTGCCAGCACCCTCTCCTACGAGCAGTACTTC. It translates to CASTLSYEQYF.

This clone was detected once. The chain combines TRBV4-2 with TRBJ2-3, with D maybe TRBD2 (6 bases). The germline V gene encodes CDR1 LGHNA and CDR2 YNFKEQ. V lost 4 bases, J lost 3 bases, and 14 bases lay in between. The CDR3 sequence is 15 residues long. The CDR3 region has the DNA TGTGCCAGCAGCCGCGAGGGCGGGGCAACAGATACGCAGTATTTT. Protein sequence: CASSREGGATDTQYF.

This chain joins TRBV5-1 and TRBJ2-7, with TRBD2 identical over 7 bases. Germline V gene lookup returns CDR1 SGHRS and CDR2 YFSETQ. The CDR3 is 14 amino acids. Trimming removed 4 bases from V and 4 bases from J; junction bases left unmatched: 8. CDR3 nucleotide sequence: TGCGCCAGCAGCGCCGATGGCGGGAGTTACGAGCAGTACTTC. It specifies CASSADGGSYEQYF.

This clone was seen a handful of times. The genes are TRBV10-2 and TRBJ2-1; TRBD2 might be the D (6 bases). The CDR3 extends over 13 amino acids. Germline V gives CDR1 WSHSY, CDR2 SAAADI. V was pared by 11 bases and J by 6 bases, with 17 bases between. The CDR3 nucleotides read TGCGCCTCTACCGGGACTTGGCCCAATGAGCAGTTCTTC. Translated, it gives CASTGTWPNEQFF.

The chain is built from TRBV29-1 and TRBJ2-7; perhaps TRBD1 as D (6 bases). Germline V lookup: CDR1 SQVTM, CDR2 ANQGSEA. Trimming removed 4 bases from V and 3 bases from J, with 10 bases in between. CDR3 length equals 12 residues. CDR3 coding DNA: TGCAGCGTTGGGGACAACATCTACGAGCAGTACTTC. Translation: CSVGDNIYEQYF.

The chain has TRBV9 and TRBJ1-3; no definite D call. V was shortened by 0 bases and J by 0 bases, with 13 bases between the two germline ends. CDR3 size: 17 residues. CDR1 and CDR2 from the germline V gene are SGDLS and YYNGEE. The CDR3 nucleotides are TGTGCCAGCAGCGTAGAGTGGGGAGAAAGCTCTGGAAACACCATATATTTT. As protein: CASSVEWGESSGNTIYF.

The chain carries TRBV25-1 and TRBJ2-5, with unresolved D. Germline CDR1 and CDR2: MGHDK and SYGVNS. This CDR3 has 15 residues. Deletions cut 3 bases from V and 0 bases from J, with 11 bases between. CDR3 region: CASSEGSRHQETQYF. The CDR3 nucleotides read TGTGCCAGCAGTGAGGGTAGCCGCCACCAAGAGACCCAGTACTTC. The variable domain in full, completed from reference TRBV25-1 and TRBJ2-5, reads EADIYQTPRYLVIGTGKKITLECSQTMGHDKMYWYQQDPGMELHLIHYSYGVNSTEKGDLSSESTVSRIRTEHFPLTLESARPSHTSQYLCASSEGSRHQETQYFGPGTRLLVL.

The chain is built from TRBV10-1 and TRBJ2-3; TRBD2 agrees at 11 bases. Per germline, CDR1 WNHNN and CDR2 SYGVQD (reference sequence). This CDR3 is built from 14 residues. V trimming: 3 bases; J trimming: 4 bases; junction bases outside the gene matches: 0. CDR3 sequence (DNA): TGCGCCAGCAGTGATAGCGGGAGGGCAGATACGCAGTATTTT. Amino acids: CASSDSGRADTQYF.

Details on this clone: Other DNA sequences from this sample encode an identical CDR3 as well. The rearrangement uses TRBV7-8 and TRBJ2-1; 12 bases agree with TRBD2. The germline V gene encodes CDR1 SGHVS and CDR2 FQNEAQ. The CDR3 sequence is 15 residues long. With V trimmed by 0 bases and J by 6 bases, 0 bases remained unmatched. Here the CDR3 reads CASSLALAGGNEQFF. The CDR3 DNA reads TGTGCCAGCAGCTTAGCACTAGCGGGAGGCAATGAGCAGTTCTTC. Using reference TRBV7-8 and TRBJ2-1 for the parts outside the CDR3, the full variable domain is GAGVSQSPRYKVAKRGQDVALRCDPISGHVSLFWYQQALGQGPEFLTYFQNEAQLDKSGLPSDRFFAERPEGSVSTLKIQRTQQEDSAVYLCASSLALAGGNEQFFGPGTRLTVL.

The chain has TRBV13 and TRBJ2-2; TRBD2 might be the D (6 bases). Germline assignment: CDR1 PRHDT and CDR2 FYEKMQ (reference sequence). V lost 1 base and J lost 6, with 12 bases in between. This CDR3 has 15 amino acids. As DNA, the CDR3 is TGTGCCAGCAGCTTAGCGGGAGCCCTCCCCGGGGAGCTGTTTTTT. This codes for CASSLAGALPGELFF.

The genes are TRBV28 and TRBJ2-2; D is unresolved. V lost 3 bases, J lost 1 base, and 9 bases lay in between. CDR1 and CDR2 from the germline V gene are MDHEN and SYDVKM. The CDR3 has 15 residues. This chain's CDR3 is CASSFGHMNTGELFF. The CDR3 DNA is TGTGCCAGCAGTTTTGGGCATATGAACACCGGGGAGCTGTTTTTT.

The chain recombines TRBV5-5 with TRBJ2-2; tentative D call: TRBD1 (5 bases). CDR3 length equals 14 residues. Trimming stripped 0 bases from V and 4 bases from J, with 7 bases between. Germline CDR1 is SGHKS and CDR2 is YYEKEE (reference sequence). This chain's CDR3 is CASSLVGATGELFF. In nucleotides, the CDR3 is TGTGCCAGCAGCTTGGTAGGGGCCACCGGGGAGCTGTTTTTT.

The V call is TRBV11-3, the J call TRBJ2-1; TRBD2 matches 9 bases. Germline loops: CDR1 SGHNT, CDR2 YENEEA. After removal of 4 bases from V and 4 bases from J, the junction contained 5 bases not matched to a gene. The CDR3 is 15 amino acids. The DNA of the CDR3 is TGTGCCAGCAGCTCGACTAGCGGACTTTACAATGAGCAGTTCTTC. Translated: CASSSTSGLYNEQFF. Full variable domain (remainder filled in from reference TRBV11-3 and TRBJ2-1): EAGVVQSPRYKIIEKKQPVAFWCNPISGHNTLYWYLQNLGQGPELLIRYENEEAVDDSQLPKDRFSAERLKGVDSTLKIQPAELGDSAVYLCASSSTSGLYNEQFFGPGTRLTVL.

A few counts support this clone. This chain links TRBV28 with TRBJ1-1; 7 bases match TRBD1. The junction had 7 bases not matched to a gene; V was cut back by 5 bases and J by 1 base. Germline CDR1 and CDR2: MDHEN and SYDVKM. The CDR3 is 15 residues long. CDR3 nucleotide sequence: TGTGCCAGCAGTGCAGGGGGACCCCCGAACACTGAAGCTTTCTTT. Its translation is CASSAGGPPNTEAFF.

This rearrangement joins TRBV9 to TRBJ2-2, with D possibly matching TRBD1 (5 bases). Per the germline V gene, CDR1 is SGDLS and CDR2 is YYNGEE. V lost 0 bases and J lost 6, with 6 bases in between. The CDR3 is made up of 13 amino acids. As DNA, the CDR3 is TGTGCCAGCAGCGTAGACAGGCCCGGGGAGCTGTTTTTT. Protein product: CASSVDRPGELFF.

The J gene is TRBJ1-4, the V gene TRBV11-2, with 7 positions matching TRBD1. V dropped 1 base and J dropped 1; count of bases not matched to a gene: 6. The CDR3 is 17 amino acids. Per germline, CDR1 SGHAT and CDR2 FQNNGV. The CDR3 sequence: CASSLARGQGTNEKLFF. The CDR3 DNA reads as TGTGCCAGCAGCTTAGCGAGGGGGCAGGGAACTAATGAAAAACTGTTTTTT.

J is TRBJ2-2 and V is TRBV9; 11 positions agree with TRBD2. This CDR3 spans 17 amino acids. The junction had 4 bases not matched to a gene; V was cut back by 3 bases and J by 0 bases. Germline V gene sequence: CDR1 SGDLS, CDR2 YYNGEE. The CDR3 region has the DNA TGTGCCAGCAGCGCCTCGACTAGCGGGGCGAACACCGGGGAGCTGTTTTTT. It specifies CASSASTSGANTGELFF.

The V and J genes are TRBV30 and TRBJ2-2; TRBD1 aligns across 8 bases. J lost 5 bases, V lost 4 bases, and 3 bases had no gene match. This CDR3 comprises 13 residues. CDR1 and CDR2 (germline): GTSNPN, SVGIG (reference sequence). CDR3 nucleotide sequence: TGTGCCTGGACAGGGGGCGGAACCGGGGAGCTGTTTTTT. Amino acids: CAWTGGGTGELFF.

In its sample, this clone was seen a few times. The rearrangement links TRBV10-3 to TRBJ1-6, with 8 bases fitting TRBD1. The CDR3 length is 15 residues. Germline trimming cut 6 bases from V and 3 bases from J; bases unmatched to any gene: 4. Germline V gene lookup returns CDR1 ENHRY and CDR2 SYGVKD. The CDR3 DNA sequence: TGTGCCATCAGCAGGGGGCAGGGCTATAATTCACCCCTCCACTTT. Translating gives CAISRGQGYNSPLHF.

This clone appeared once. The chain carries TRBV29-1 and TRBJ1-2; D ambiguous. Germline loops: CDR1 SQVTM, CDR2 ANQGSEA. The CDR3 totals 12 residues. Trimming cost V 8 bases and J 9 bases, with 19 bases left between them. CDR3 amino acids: CSLSREGQSYTF. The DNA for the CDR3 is TGCAGCCTGTCGAGGGAGGGCCAGAGCTACACCTTC.

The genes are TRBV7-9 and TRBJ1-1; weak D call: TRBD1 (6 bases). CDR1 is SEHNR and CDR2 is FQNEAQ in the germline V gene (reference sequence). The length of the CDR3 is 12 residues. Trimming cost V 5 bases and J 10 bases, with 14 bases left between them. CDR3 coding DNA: TGTGCCAGCAGCGCCGGGACAAACCCAGCTTTCTTT. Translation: CASSAGTNPAFF.

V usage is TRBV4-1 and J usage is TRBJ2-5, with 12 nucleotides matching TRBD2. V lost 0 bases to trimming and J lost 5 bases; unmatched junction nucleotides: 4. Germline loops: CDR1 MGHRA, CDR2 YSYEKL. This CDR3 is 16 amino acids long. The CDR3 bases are TGCGCCAGCAGCCAAGATCGAGGACTAGCGGGGGAGACCCAGTACTTC. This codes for CASSQDRGLAGETQYF.

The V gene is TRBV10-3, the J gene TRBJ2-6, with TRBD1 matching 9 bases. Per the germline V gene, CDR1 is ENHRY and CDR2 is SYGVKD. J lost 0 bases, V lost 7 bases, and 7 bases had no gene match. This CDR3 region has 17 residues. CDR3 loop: CAIKSGTGNSGANVLTF. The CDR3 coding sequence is TGTGCCATCAAATCCGGGACAGGGAACTCTGGGGCCAACGTCCTGACTTTC.

The CDR3 bases are TGTGCCAGCCTCGAGCCAGGGCGCAACCAAGAGACCCAGTACTTC. It yields the protein CASLEPGRNQETQYF. The chain recombines TRBV6-5 with TRBJ2-5; D perhaps matches TRBD1 (5 bases). This CDR3 has 15 residues. V gave up 8 bases and J gave up 0 bases, with 16 bases separating them. Germline loops: CDR1 MNHEY, CDR2 SVGAGI.

The CDR3 DNA reads TGTGCCACCAGTGAAGGACTAGCGGGCGCCTACAATGAGCAGTTCTTC. Translated: CATSEGLAGAYNEQFF. The rearrangement links TRBV24-1 to TRBJ2-1; TRBD2 aligns across 11 bases. CDR1 KGHDR and CDR2 SFDVKD come from the germline V gene. The CDR3 runs to 16 residues. The junction had 3 bases not matched to a gene; V was cut back by 4 bases and J by 2 bases.

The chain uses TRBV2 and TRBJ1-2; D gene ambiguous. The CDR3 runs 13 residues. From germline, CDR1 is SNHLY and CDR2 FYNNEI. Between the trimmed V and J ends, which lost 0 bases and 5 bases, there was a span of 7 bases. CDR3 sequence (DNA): TGTGCCAGCAGTGAAGCGCGGAGGTATGGCTACACCTTC. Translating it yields CASSEARRYGYTF.